Many counts were recorded for the clone carrying this T cell receptor beta chain. Its cognate antigen is unknown. Tagging with unique molecular identifiers was applied to individual cDNA molecules. In TCRdb, the 5' RACE reads were re-called with MiXCR into one record per CDR3 protein. The data contain more than 25,000 distinct CDR3 sequences, around 4.5% of them singletons. The data are from a study of early T cells in non-severe SARS-CoV-2 infection. Study-wide findings and caveats: Private and CD4 specificities were missed by VDJdb matching, skewed to anti-spike CD8.

The CDR3 consists of 14 residues. Per germline, CDR1 MGHRA and CDR2 YSYEKL. V lost 1 base, J lost 2 bases, and 6 bases lay in between. V gene TRBV4-1 combines with J gene TRBJ2-1; D not certain. Source: whole blood, taken at baseline. The sequence was obtained from an adult who was a healthcare worker with PCR-confirmed SARS-CoV-2 infection or an uninfected control (not recorded which). The CDR3, as DNA: TGCGCCAGCAGCCAAGGGTCGACCTACAATGAGCAGTTCTTC. This codes for CASSQGSTYNEQFF.